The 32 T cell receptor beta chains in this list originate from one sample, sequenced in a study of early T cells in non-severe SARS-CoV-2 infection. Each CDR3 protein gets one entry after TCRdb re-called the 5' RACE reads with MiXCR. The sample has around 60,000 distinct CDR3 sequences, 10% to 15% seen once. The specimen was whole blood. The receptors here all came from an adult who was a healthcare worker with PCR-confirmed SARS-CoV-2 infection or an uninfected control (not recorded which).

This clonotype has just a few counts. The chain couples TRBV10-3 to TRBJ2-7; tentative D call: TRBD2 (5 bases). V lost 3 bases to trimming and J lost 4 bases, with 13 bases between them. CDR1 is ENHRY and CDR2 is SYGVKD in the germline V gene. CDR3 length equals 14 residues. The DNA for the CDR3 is TGTGCCATCAGTGATGGGATGACGGGGTACGAGCAGTACTTC. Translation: CAISDGMTGYEQYF.

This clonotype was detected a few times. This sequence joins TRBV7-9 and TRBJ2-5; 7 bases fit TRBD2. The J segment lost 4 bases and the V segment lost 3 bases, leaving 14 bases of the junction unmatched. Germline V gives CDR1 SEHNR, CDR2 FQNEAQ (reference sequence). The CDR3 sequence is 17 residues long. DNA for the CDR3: TGTGCCAGCAGCTTCTTAGTCAAGCGGGGCGGAGGAGAGACCCAGTACTTC. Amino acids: CASSFLVKRGGGETQYF. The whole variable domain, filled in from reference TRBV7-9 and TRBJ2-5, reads DTGVSQNPRHKITKRGQNVTFRCDPISEHNRLYWYRQTLGQGPEFLTYFQNEAQLEKSRLLSDRFSAERPKGSFSTLEIQRTEQGDSAMYLCASSFLVKRGGGETQYFGPGTRLLVL.

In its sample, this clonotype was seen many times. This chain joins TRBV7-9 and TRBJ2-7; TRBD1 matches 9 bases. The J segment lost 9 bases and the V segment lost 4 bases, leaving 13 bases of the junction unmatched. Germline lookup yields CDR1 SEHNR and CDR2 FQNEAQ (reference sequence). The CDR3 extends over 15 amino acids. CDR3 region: CASSSAGTGLLVQYF. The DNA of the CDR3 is TGTGCCAGCAGCTCGGCCGGGACAGGGTTACTTGTGCAGTACTTC.

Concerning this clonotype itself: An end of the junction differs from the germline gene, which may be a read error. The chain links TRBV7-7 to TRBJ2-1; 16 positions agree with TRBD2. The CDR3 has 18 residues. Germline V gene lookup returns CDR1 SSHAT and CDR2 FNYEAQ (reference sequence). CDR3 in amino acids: CASSLGLAGGISYNEQFF. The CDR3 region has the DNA TGTGCTAGCAGCCTGGGACTAGCGGGGGGGATCTCCTACAATGAGCAGTTCTTC.

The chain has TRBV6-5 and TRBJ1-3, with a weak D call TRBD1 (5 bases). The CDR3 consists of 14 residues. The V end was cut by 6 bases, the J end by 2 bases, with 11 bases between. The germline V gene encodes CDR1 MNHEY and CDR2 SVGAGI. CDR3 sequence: CASRPRGAGNTIYF. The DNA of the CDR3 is TGTGCCAGCAGGCCGCGGGGGGCTGGAAACACCATATATTTT.

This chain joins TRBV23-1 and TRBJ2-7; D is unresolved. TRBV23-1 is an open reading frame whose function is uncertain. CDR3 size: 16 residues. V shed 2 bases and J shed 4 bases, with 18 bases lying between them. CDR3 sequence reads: CASSQATRDYVYEQYF. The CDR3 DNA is TGCGCCAGCAGTCAAGCCACGAGAGATTACGTTTACGAGCAGTACTTC.

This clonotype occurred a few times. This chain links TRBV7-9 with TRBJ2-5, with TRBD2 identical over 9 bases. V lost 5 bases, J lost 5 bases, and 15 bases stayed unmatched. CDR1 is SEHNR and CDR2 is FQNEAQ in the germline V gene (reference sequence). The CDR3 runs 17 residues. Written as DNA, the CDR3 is TGTGCCAGCAGCCCCAGGGTTTTAGCGGGAGTAGAGGAGACCCAGTACTTC. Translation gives CASSPRVLAGVEETQYF.

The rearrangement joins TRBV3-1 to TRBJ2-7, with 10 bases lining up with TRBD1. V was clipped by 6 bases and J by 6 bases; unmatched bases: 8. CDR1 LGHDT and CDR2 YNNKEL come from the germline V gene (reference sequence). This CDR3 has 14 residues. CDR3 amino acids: CASRGGQGRREQYF. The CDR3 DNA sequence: TGTGCCAGCAGAGGGGGACAGGGGCGTCGCGAGCAGTACTTC.

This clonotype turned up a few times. CDR3 amino acids: CASSGGSKNIQYF. CDR3 coding DNA: TGTGCCAGCAGTGGCGGGTCCAAAAACATTCAGTACTTC. The chain couples TRBV27 to TRBJ2-4; D possibly corresponds to TRBD2 (5 bases). Trimming shortened V by 5 bases and J by 2 bases, and 7 bases separated the two germline ends. Germline V gene sequence: CDR1 MNHEY, CDR2 SMNVEV (reference sequence). The CDR3 runs 13 residues.

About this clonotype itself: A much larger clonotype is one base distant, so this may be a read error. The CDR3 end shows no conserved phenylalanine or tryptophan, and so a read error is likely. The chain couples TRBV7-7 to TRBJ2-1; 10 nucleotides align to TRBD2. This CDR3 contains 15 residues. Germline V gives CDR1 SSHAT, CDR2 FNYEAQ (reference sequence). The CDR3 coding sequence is TGTGCTAGCAGCTTGGGACTAGCGAGCTACAATGAGCAGTTCCTC. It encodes CASSLGLASYNEQFL.

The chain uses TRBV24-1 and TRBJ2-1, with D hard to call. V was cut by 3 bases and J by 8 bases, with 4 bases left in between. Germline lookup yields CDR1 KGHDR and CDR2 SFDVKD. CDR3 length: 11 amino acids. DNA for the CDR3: TGTGCCACCAGTGATATTCATGAGCAGTTCTTC. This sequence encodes CATSDIHEQFF.

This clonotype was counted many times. The CDR3 sequence: CSALTSGSFRYEQYF. The DNA for the CDR3 is TGCAGTGCCCTGACTAGCGGGAGCTTTCGCTACGAGCAGTACTTC. V gene TRBV20-1 combines with J gene TRBJ2-7; TRBD2 matches at 12 bases. CDR1 and CDR2 from the germline V gene are DFQATT and SNEGSKA (reference sequence). Losses at the gene ends were 6 bases for V and 3 bases for J; bases not matched to a gene: 9. The CDR3 spans 15 residues.

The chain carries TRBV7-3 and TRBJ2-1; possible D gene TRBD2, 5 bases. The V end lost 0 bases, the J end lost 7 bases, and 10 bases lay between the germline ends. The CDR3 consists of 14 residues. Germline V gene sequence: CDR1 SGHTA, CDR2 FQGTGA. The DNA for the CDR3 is TGTGCCAGCAGCTTAACGAAGCGGATTAATGAGCAGTTCTTC. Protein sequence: CASSLTKRINEQFF.

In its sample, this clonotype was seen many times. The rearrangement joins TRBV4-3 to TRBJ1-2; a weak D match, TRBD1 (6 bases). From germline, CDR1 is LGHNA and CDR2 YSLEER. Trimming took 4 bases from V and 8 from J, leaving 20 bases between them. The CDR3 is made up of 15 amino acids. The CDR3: CASSLDQGRMEGYTF. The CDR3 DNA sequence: TGCGCCAGCAGCCTAGACCAGGGGCGCATGGAGGGCTACACCTTC.

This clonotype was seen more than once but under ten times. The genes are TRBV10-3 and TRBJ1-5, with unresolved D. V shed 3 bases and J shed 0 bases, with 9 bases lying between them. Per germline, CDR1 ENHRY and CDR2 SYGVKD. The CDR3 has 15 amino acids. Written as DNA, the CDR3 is TGTGCCATCAGTGACCAGCCGTATAGCAATCAGCCCCAGCATTTT. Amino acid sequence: CAISDQPYSNQPQHF.

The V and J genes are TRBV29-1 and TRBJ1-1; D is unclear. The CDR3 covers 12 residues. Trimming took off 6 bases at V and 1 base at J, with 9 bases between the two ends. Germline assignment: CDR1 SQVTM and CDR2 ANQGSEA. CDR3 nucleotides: TGCAGCGTGGCGAGTGGGAACACTGAAGCTTTCTTT. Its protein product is CSVASGNTEAFF.

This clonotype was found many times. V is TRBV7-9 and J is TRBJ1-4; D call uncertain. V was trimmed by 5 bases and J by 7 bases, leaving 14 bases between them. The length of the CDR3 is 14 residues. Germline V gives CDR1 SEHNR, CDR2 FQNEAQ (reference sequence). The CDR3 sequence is CASSPVLFGEKLFF. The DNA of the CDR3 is TGTGCCAGCAGCCCCGTGCTGTTCGGTGAAAAACTGTTTTTT.

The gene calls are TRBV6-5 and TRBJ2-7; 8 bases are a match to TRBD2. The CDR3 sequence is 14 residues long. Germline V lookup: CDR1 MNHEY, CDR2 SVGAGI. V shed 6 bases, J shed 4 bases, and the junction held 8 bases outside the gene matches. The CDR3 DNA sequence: TGTGCCAGCAGCCCCGGACTAGCCTATTACGAGCAGTACTTC. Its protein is CASSPGLAYYEQYF.

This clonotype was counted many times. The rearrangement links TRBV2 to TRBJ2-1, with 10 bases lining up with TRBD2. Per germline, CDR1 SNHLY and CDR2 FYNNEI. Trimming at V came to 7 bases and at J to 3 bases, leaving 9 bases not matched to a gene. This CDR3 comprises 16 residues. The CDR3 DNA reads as TGTGCCAGCATCCCCAGGGAGCGGGGGGGCTACAATGAGCAGTTCTTC. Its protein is CASIPRERGGYNEQFF.

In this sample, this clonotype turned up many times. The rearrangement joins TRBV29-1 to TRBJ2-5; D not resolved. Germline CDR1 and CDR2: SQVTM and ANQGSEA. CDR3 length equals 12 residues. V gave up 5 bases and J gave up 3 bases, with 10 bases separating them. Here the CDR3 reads CSVPTYEETQYF. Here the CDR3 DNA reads TGCAGCGTTCCCACTTATGAAGAGACCCAGTACTTC.

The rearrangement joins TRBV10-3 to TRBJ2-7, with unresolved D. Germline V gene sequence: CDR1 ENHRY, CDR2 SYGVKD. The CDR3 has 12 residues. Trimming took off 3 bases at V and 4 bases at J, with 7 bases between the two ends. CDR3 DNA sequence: TGTGCCATCAGTGATGGGATATACGAGCAGTACTTC. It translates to CAISDGIYEQYF.

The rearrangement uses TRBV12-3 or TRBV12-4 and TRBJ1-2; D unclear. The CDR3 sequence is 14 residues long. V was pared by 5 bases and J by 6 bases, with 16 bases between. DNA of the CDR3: TGTGCCAGCAGTATAACCGGGAGGAACAATGGCTACACCTTC. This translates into CASSITGRNNGYTF.

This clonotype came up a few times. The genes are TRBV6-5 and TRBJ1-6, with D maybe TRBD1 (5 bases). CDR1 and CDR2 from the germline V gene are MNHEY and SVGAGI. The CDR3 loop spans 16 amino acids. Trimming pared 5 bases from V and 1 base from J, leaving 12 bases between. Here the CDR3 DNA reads TGTGCCAGCAGTCCACCTCAGGGATCCTATAATTCACCCCTCCACTTT. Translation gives CASSPPQGSYNSPLHF.

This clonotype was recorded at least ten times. The CDR3 DNA sequence: TGTGCCAGCAGCCGATCGACAGCCGCGAACACCGGGGAGCTGTTTTTT. As protein: CASSRSTAANTGELFF. The chain couples TRBV6-5 to TRBJ2-2, with D tentatively TRBD1 (5 bases). Trimming removed 6 bases from V and 0 bases from J, with 14 bases in between. The CDR3 sequence is 16 residues long. Germline assignment: CDR1 MNHEY and CDR2 SVGAGI.

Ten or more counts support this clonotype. The CDR3 sequence is CASSFWSRATNEKLFF. The CDR3 DNA reads as TGCGCCAGCAGCTTCTGGAGTCGTGCAACTAATGAAAAACTGTTTTTT. This rearrangement joins TRBV5-1 to TRBJ1-4; D gene uncertain. This CDR3 has 16 amino acids. Germline CDR1 and CDR2: SGHRS and YFSETQ. The V end was cut by 2 bases, the J end by 0 bases, with 11 bases between.

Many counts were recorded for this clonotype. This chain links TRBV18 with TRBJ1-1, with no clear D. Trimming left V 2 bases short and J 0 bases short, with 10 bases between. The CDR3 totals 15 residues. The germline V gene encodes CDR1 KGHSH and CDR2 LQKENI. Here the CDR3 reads CASSPAEAMNTEAFF. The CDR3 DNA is TGTGCCAGCTCACCAGCGGAGGCTATGAACACTGAAGCTTTCTTT. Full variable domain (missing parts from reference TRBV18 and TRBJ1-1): NAGVMQNPRHLVRRRGQEARLRCSPMKGHSHVYWYRQLPEEGLKFMVYLQKENIIDESGMPKERFSAEFPKEGPSILRIQQVVRGDSAAYFCASSPAEAMNTEAFFGQGTRLTVV.

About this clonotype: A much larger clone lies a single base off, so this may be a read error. Written as DNA, the CDR3 is TGTGCCAGGAGCTTAGCCACTAGGTATGGCTACACCTTC. It specifies CARSLATRYGYTF. This chain joins TRBV7-2 and TRBJ1-2; no clear D gene. In germline, CDR1 is SGHTA, CDR2 FQGNSA. This CDR3 has 13 residues.

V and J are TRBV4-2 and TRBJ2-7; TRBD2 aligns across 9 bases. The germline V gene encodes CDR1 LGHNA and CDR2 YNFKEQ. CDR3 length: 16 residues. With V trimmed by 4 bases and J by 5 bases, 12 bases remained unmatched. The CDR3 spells CASSPALGLAGHEQYF. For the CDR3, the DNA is TGTGCCAGCAGCCCCGCGTTGGGCCTAGCGGGACACGAGCAGTACTTC.

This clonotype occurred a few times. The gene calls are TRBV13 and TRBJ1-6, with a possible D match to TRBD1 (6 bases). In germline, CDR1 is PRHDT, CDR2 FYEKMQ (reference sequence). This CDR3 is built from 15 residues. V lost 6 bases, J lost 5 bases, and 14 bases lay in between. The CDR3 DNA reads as TGTGCCAGCAGTTGGGGGCGCCTGGATAATTCACCCCTCCACTTT. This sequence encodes CASSWGRLDNSPLHF.

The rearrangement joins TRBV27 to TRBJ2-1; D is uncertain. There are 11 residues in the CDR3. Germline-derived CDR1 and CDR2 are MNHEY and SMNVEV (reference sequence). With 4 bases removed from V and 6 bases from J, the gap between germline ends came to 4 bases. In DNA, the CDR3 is TGTGCCAGCAGTTCCGGCAATGAGCAGTTCTTC. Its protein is CASSSGNEQFF.

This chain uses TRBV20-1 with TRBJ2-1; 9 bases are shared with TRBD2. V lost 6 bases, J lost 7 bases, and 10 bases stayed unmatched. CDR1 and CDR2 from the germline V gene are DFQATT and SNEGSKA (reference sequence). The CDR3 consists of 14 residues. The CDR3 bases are TGCAGTGCAGGCTTGGCGGGGGGGCTGAATGAGCAGTTCTTC. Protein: CSAGLAGGLNEQFF.

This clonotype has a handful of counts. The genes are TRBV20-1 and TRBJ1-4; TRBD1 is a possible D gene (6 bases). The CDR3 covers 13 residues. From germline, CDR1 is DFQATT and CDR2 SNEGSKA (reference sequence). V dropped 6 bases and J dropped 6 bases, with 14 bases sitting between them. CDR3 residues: CSAPQGWDEKLFF. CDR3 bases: TGCAGTGCCCCACAGGGTTGGGATGAAAAACTGTTTTTT.